One sample yielded the 19 T cell receptor beta chains listed below, sequenced in a study of blood T cell repertoires in COVID-19 (dated by TCRdb to 2020 to 2021). Library construction relied on the immunoSEQ multiplex PCR assay. Drawn from immuneACCESS, this table holds only the in-frame rearrangements with V and J called that TCRdb kept. Clones are partly lost; checked studies trace under half to an unresolved V gene and leave the rest unexplained. For this sample there are 150,000 to 200,000 clones; about 91% appear just once. Together, the top ten hold about 1.4% of the sample. Sequencing was carried out using peripheral blood. The receptors shown here come from a woman between 50 and 59 years old with acute or convalescent COVID-19.

This chain connects TRBV19 to TRBJ1-1, with D tentatively TRBD1 (5 bases). CDR3 size: 12 residues. V was cut by 9 bases and J by 4 bases, with 12 bases left in between. Germline CDR1 and CDR2: LNHDA and SQIVND (reference sequence). As DNA, the CDR3 is TGTGCCAGCTCCCGGGGGACCACTGAAGCTTTCTTT. Translating gives CASSRGTTEAFF.

The gene calls are TRBV7-8 and TRBJ1-6, with 8 bases fitting TRBD1. The CDR3 totals 15 residues. Germline trimming cut 0 bases from V and 10 bases from J; bases unmatched to any gene: 5. CDR1 is SGHVS and CDR2 is FQNEAQ in the germline V gene. CDR3 nucleotides: TGTGCCAGCAGCTTAGCGGGGACAGGAGGATCACCCCTCCACTTT. It is translated as CASSLAGTGGSPLHF.

The chain links TRBV29-1 to TRBJ2-3; possible D gene TRBD1, 5 bases. The CDR3 runs to 14 residues. The germline V gene encodes CDR1 SQVTM and CDR2 ANQGSEA. V lost 5 bases to trimming and J lost 2 bases, with 14 bases between them. CDR3 nucleotide sequence: TGCAGCGTTAGGGGCGGAGTGGCCACAGATACGCAGTATTTT. Its protein product is CSVRGGVATDTQYF.

J is TRBJ2-3 and V is TRBV10-3; possibly TRBD2 for D (6 bases). The CDR3 consists of 13 residues. The V end was cut by 11 bases, the J end by 5 bases, with 17 bases between. In germline, CDR1 is ENHRY, CDR2 SYGVKD. CDR3 coding DNA: TGTGCCGTATCAGGAGGGGCCCAAGATACGCAGTATTTT. Residues: CAVSGGAQDTQYF.

The rearrangement uses TRBV10-1 and TRBJ2-1; TRBD2 might be the D (6 bases). This CDR3 has 14 residues. Germline values: CDR1 WNHNN, CDR2 SYGVQD (reference sequence). Between the trimmed V and J ends, which lost 7 bases and 6 bases, there was a span of 16 bases. The CDR3 reads CASKEGSGSNEQFF. The CDR3 nucleotides are TGCGCCAGCAAGGAGGGATCAGGGTCCAATGAGCAGTTCTTC.

This chain uses TRBV23-1 with TRBJ2-1; TRBD2 matches 8 bases. TRBV23-1 is marked as an open reading frame, function uncertain. Trimming at V came to 0 bases and at J to 9 bases, leaving 10 bases not matched to a gene. The CDR3 is 16 residues long. DNA for the CDR3: TGCGCCAGCAGTCAATCGCACGGGAGGGGCCGAGGTGAGCAGTTCTTC. It translates to CASSQSHGRGRGEQFF.

The chain carries TRBV9 and TRBJ2-3; 15 nucleotides match TRBD2. The CDR3 contains 18 residues. Trimming took 2 bases from V and 2 from J; bases not matched to a gene: 6. Germline V CDR1 and CDR2: SGDLS, YYNGEE. The CDR3 DNA sequence: TGTGCCAGCAGCGTCACCGGGACTAGCGGGAGGTTCACAGATACGCAGTATTTT. Its protein is CASSVTGTSGRFTDTQYF.

This clone turned up a few times. The rearrangement joins TRBV12-3 or TRBV12-4 to TRBJ1-2; no clear D. The germline V and J ends were trimmed by 3 bases and 7 bases, with 6 bases remaining between them. This CDR3 is built from 11 residues. CDR3 sequence reads: CASSFSGGYTF. The DNA for the CDR3 is TGTGCCAGCAGTTTTTCGGGTGGCTACACCTTC.

This clone was detected once. The chain couples TRBV11-2 to TRBJ1-6; D not certain. The germline gives CDR1 SGHAT, CDR2 FQNNGV. With 8 bases removed from V and 0 bases from J, the gap between germline ends came to 8 bases. CDR3 size: 14 residues. As DNA, the CDR3 is TGTGCCAGCTGTTCCAGCTCCTATAATTCACCCCTCCACTTT. Translation: CASCSSSYNSPLHF.

The chain has TRBV4-1 and TRBJ2-5, with 10 bases matching TRBD1. This CDR3 is 16 amino acids long. Germline V gene lookup returns CDR1 MGHRA and CDR2 YSYEKL. With V trimmed by 3 bases and J by 6 bases, 10 bases remained unmatched. The CDR3 bases are TGCGCCAGCAGCCAGGGACAGGGGCCGACTCACCAGACCCAGTACTTC. Protein: CASSQGQGPTHQTQYF.

The CDR3 DNA reads as TGTGCCAGCAGCCAAGAACTAGCGGGATACAATGAGCAGTTCTTC. It translates to CASSQELAGYNEQFF. The chain links TRBV3-1 (or the pseudogene TRBV3-2) to TRBJ2-1; 10 nucleotides agree with TRBD2. V was clipped by 0 bases and J by 4 bases; unmatched bases: 0. Germline V lookup: CDR1 LGHDT, CDR2 YNNKEL (reference sequence). The CDR3 is 15 residues long.

The rearrangement joins TRBV4-3 to TRBJ1-2; D might be TRBD1 (5 bases). The CDR3 is 12 amino acids. The germline CDR1 and CDR2 sequences are LGHNA and YSLEER. With 8 bases removed from V and 0 bases from J, the gap between germline ends came to 7 bases. The CDR3 sequence: CASSGTNYGYTF. CDR3 coding DNA: TGCGCCAGCTCAGGGACTAACTATGGCTACACCTTC.

This clone was picked up one time. V and J are TRBV19 and TRBJ1-5, with no clear D. Trimming took 7 bases from V and 2 from J, leaving 12 bases between them. CDR1 and CDR2 (germline): LNHDA, SQIVND (reference sequence). CDR3 length: 14 residues. CDR3 residues: CASNWVGGNQPQHF. The CDR3 DNA follows: TGTGCCAGTAATTGGGTGGGCGGCAATCAGCCCCAGCATTTT.

This chain links TRBV6-2 or TRBV6-3 with TRBJ1-5; 8 bases line up with TRBD1. V shed 5 bases, J shed 4 bases, and the junction held 7 bases outside the gene matches. CDR1 is MNHEY and CDR2 is SVGEGT in the germline V gene. The CDR3 loop spans 15 amino acids. The CDR3 region has the DNA TGTGCCAGCAGTCAAAGGACAGGGAAGAATCAGCCCCAGCATTTT. Encoded protein: CASSQRTGKNQPQHF.

This chain joins TRBV7-2 and TRBJ1-2; D perhaps matches TRBD1 (5 bases). This CDR3 is 15 amino acids long. The V gene lost 5 bases and the J gene lost 0 bases, with 13 bases spanning the gap. CDR1 is SGHTA, CDR2 FQGNSA, per germline. The chain's CDR3 is CASSERQRSNYGYTF. Written as DNA, the CDR3 is TGTGCCAGCAGCGAACGACAGCGCTCTAACTATGGCTACACCTTC. Full variable domain (outside the CDR3, taken from reference TRBV7-2 and TRBJ1-2): GAGVSQSPSNKVTEKGKDVELRCDPISGHTALYWYRQSLGQGLEFLIYFQGNSAPDKSGLPSDRFSAERTGGSVSTLTIQRTQQEDSAVYLCASSERQRSNYGYTFGSGTRLTVV.

The rearrangement links TRBV2 to TRBJ2-2, with 9 bases identical to TRBD2. The CDR3 covers 14 residues. With 6 bases clipped from V and 6 bases from J, the junction kept 5 bases outside the gene matches. The germline gives CDR1 SNHLY, CDR2 FYNNEI. CDR3 amino acids: CASRGGRGAGELFF. The CDR3 DNA reads TGTGCCAGCAGGGGCGGGAGGGGTGCCGGGGAGCTGTTTTTT.

The chain uses TRBV29-1 and TRBJ2-7; D is perhaps TRBD1 (5 bases). The germline gives CDR1 SQVTM, CDR2 ANQGSEA. This CDR3 is built from 12 residues. The V gene lost 7 bases and the J gene lost 6 bases, with 16 bases spanning the gap. CDR3 sequence reads: CSASRQYSEQYF. In DNA, the CDR3 is TGCAGCGCCTCCAGACAGTACAGCGAGCAGTACTTC.

This clone was counted only a few times. The chain recombines TRBV30 with TRBJ1-4; D unresolved. The CDR3 loop spans 11 amino acids. The V and J ends lost 0 bases and 8 bases respectively, with 4 bases between them. Germline CDR1 reads GTSNPN; CDR2 reads SVGIG (reference sequence). CDR3 residues: CAWSVQEKLFF. DNA for the CDR3: TGTGCCTGGAGTGTTCAGGAAAAACTGTTTTTT.

This sequence joins TRBV6-1 and TRBJ1-5; D uncertain. Germline CDR1 MNHNS, CDR2 SASEGT. The CDR3 is 15 residues long. Trimming left V 3 bases short and J 0 bases short, with 9 bases between. CDR3: CASSDNRYSNQPQHF. CDR3 bases: TGTGCCAGCAGTGATAATCGGTATAGCAATCAGCCCCAGCATTTT.